Listed below are T cell receptor beta chains from one sample, sequenced in a study of tumor-infiltrating lymphocytes in primary liver carcinoma. TCRdb independently ran MiXCR on the multiplex PCR reads; one entry per CDR3 protein. The sample includes 45,000 to 55,000 distinct CDR3 sequences, less than 75% of them seen just once. The sample was liver tumor tissue from sampling region 5. The receptors stem from a middle-aged man with primary liver carcinoma and hepatitis B virus infection. Each CDR3 is given with its conserved first and last residue. The D gene is left open where the match is weak. Rows may omit the clone size; those that give it use once, few, many or a size class.

>TRBJ2-7|.|TRBV11-1|.
TGTGCCAGCAGCTTAGGCCAGGCTTCCTACGAGCACTACTTC
CASSLGQASYEHYF
>TRBJ2-7|TRBD1|TRBV11-2|.
TGTACCAGCAGCTTAGGAGCAGGGACAGGTTACAAGCAGTACTTC
CTSSLGAGTGYKQYF
>TRBJ1-3|.|TRBV11-2|.
TGTGCCAGCAGCCCTTCGTACGCCGGAAACACCATATATTTT
CASSPSYAGNTIYF
>TRBJ1-2|TRBD1|TRBV4-2|.
TGTGCTAGCGGCCAAGAAGGGCAGGGGGGCAACTATGGCTACACCTTC
CASGQEGQGGNYGYTF
>TRBJ2-5|.|TRBV4-1|.
TGCGCCAGTAGCCAAGATATGACTAAGCCGGGGACCCAGTACTTC
CASSQDMTKPGTQYF
>TRBJ2-5|.|TRBV11-3|.
TGTGTCATCAGCAGCAGAGGGACCGTAGGGACCCAGTACTTC
CVISSRGTVGTQYF
>TRBJ1-1|TRBD1|TRBV5-4|.
TGTGTCAGCAGCTTTGGGGCCGGGACAGCGAACATTGAAGCTTTCTTT
CVSSFGAGTANIEAFF
>TRBJ2-5|.|TRBV11-2|.
TGTGTCAGCAACTTAGTCAGTGGGGGTAGTCGGCAAGAGACCCAGTACTTC
CVSNLVSGGSRQETQYF
>TRBJ1-4|.|TRBV4-2|.
TGTACCAGCGGCCAAAGGTCGAGGGGGTCAAAACTGTTTTTT
CTSGQRSRGSKLFF
>TRBJ2-3|TRBD2|TRBV28|.
TGTGCCGGCAGTCAATGGGCGGGGGATGCCCTGAGCACAGATACGCAGTATTTT
CAGSQWAGDALSTDTQYF
>TRBJ2-5|TRBD2|TRBV12-3/TRBV12-4|once
TGTGCCGGCAGTGCCCTCGGACTAGCAGGGGAGACCCGGTACTTC
CAGSALGLAGETRYF
>TRBJ2-7|TRBD2|TRBV12-3/TRBV12-4|.
TGTGTCAGCAGCCTGGGACTAGCAGGAGTAAACCCCCCCCTCGAGCAGTACTTC
CVSSLGLAGVNPPLEQYF
>TRBJ1-2|.|TRBV12-3/TRBV12-4|.
TGTGCCAGCAGTTTGGGCAGGGAAGGCTGCACCTTC
CASSLGREGCTF
>TRBJ2-1|.|TRBV29-1|.
TGCTGCGTTGAATGGTACAGGATTAGATCTTACAATGAACAGTTCTTC
CCVEWYRIRSYNEQFF
>TRBJ2-7|TRBD1|TRBV5-6|.
TGTGTCAGCACCCGGACAGGTCAACCCTACGGGCAGTACTTC
CVSTRTGQPYGQYF
>TRBJ2-7|.|TRBV12-3/TRBV12-4|.
TGTGCCAGCATTCTACGGGAATACTACGAGCAGTACTTC
CASILREYYEQYF
>TRBJ2-3|.|TRBV18|.
TGTGCCAGCTCACCAGACCGAGAGAGCACAGATACGCAGTATTTT
CASSPDRESTDTQYF
>TRBJ2-1|.|TRBV11-2|once
TGTGCCAGCAGCTGGGGGAGCTCCTACAATGAGCAGTTCTTC
CASSWGSSYNEQFF
>TRBJ2-5|.|TRBV5-5|many
TGTGCCAGCAGCCACACACCGGGGGAAGGAAAGACCCAGTACTTC
CASSHTPGEGKTQYF
>TRBJ1-5|.|TRBV28|many
TGTGCCAGCAGCAATCAGCCCCAGCATTTT
CASSNQPQHF
>TRBJ2-2|.|TRBV10-1|.
TGTGCCAGCAGTGAGCTAGCGCCGGGGGAGCTGTCTTTT
CASSELAPGELSF
>TRBJ2-1|.|TRBV25-1|once
TGTGCCAGCAGCCGGACTGTCTCATCCTACGATGAGCAGTTCTTC
CASSRTVSSYDEQFF